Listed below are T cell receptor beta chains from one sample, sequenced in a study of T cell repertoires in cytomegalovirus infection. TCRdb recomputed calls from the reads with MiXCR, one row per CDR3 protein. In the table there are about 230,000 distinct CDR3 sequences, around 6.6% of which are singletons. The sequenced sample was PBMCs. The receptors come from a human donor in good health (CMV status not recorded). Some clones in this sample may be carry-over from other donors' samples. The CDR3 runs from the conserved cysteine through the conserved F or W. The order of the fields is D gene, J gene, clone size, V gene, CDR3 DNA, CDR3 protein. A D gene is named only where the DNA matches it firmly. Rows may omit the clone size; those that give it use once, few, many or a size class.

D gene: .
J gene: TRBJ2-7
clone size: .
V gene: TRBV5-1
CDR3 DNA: TGCGCCAGCAGCTTGGTGGCACCCGAATACGAGCAGTACTTC
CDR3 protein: CASSLVAPEYEQYF

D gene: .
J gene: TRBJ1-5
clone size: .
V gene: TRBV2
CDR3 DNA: TGTGCCAGCAGTGAATGGAGGGAAAATCAGCCCCAGCATTTT
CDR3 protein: CASSEWRENQPQHF

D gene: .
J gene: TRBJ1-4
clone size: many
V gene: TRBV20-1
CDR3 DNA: TGCAGTGCTAGAGATTTTCGGGACAAGAGCGAAAAACTGTTTTTT
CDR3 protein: CSARDFRDKSEKLFF

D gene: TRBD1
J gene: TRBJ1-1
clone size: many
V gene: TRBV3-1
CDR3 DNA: TGTGCCAGCAGCTATCGGGACAGGCTCCTTGAAGCTTTCTTT
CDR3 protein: CASSYRDRLLEAFF

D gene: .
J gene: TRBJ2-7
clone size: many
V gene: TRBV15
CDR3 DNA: TGTGCCACCAGGCAGGGAATCCGCTCCTACGAGCAGTACTTC
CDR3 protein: CATRQGIRSYEQYF

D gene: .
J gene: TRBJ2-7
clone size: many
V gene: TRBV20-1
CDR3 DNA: TGCAGTGCCTTCCGAACAGGAGGGCCATACGAGCAGTACTTC
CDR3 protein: CSAFRTGGPYEQYF

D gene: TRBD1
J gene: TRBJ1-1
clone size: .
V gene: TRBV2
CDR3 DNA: TGTGCCAGCCCCAGAGGAGGGGGCGAGGACACTGAAGCTTTCTTT
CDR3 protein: CASPRGGGEDTEAFF

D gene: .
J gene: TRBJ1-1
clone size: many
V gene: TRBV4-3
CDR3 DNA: TGCGCCAGCAGTCACGATGCGACGGACCTGAACACTGAAGCTTTCTTT
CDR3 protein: CASSHDATDLNTEAFF

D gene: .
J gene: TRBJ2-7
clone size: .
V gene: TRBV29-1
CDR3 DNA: TGCAGCGTTGAAGATCCAGGGGGAGGGGGCTCCTCCAGCGAGCAGTACTTC
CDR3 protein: CSVEDPGGGGSSSEQYF

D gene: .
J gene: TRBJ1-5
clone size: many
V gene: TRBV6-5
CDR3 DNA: TGTGCCAGCAGTTACGGTAGTCGGCAGCCCCAGCATTTT
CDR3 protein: CASSYGSRQPQHF

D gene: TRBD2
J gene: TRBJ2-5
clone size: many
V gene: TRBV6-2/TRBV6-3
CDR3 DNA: TGTGCCAGCAGTCATGGACTAGCAGAGACCCAGTACTTC
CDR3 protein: CASSHGLAETQYF

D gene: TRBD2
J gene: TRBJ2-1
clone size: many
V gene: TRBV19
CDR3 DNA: TGTGCCAGTAGTACCCGGAGGACTAGCGGGGTTTACAATGAGCAGTTCTTC
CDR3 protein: CASSTRRTSGVYNEQFF

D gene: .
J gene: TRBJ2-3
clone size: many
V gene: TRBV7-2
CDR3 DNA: TGTGCCAGCAGCTTAGGCTTCTTTGACAGGACCACAGATACGCAGTATTTT
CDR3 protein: CASSLGFFDRTTDTQYF

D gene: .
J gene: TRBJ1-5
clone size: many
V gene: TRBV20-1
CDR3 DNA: TGCAGTGCTAGATACGGAAATCAGCCCCAGCATTTT
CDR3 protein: CSARYGNQPQHF

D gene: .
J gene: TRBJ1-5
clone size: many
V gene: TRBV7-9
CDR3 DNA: TGTGCCAGCACCGGGGGAGGGAGCAATCAGCCCCAGCATTTT
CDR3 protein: CASTGGGSNQPQHF

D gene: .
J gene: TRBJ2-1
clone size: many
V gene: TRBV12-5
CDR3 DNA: TGTGCTAGTGGTTTACCGATCAATGAGCAGTTCTTC
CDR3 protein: CASGLPINEQFF

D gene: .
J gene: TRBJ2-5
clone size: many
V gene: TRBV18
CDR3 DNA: TGTGCCAGCTCACCGGATCGGACTACCCCTTGGGAAGAGACCCAGTACTTC
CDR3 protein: CASSPDRTTPWEETQYF

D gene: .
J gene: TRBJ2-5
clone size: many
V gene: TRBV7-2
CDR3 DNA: TGTGCCAGCAGCAAGAGGGGGGGCGAGACCCAGTACTTC
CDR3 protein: CASSKRGGETQYF

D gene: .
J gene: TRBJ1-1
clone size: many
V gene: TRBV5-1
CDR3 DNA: TGCGCCAGCAGCTTATCAGGACAAATTAACACTGAAGCTTTCTTT
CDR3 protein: CASSLSGQINTEAFF

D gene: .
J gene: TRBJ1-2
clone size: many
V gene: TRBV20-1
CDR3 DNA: TGCAGTGCTAGAGAGGCCCGGGGGCAAAGGGGCTACACCTTC
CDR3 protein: CSAREARGQRGYTF

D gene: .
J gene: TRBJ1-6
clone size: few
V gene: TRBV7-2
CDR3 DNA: TGTGCCAGCAGCCCTTTTGGGCAGGGTCATTCACCCCTCCACTTT
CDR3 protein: CASSPFGQGHSPLHF

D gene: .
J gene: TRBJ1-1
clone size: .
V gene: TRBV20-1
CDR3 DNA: TGCAGTGCTAGACTCCCGGGAGAGGGAAGAGAAGCTTTCTTT
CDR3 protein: CSARLPGEGREAFF

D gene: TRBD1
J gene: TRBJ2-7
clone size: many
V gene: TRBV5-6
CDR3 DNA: TGTGCCAGCAGCCAGCTGGGGACAGGGTCCCACGAGCAGTACTTC
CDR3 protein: CASSQLGTGSHEQYF

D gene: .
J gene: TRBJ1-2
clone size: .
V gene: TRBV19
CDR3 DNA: TGTGCCAGTATAGGACCCGGACAGCGAGCACTCTATGGCTACACCTTC
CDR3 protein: CASIGPGQRALYGYTF

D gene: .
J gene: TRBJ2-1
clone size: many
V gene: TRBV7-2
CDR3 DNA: TGTGCCAGCAGCTTCGGGGGGCGGGCTGAGCAGTTCTTC
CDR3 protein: CASSFGGRAEQFF

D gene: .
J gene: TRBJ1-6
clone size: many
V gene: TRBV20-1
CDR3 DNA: TGCAGTGCCCCGTCCGCGGATAATTCACCCCTCCACTTT
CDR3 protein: CSAPSADNSPLHF

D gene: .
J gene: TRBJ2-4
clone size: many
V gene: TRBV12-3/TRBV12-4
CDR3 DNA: TGTGCCAGCAGTTTAATAAACATTCAGTACTTC
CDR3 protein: CASSLINIQYF

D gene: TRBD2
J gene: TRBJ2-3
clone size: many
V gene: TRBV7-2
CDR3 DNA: TGTGCCAGCGGGGGACTAGCGGGGGGCATTGCAGATACGCAGTATTTT
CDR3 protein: CASGGLAGGIADTQYF

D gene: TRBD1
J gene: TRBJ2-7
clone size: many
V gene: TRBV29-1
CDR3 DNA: TGCAGCGTTGAGTCGGGACAGGCCTACGAGCAGTACTTC
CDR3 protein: CSVESGQAYEQYF

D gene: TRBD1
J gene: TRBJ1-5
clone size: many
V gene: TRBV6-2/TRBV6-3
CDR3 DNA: TGTGCCAGCAGTTGGGACCTCCGGGACAGGGGCTTGTGGGGCAATCAGCCCCAGCATTTT
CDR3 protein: CASSWDLRDRGLWGNQPQHF

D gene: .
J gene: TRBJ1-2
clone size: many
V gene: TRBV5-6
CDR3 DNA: TGTGCCAGCAGGGAAGAGCGGGGCCTCCTTAACTATGGCTACACCTTC
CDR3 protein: CASREERGLLNYGYTF

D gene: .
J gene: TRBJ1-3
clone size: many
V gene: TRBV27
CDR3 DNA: TGTGCCAGCAGTTCGGGGCCAGGGATTATCGCTGGAAACACCATATATTTT
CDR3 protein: CASSSGPGIIAGNTIYF

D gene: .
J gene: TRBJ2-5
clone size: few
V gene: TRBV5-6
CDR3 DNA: TGTGCCAGCAGCTTGAGAGGGGGGGCCAGAAAGACCCAGTACTTC
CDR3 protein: CASSLRGGARKTQYF

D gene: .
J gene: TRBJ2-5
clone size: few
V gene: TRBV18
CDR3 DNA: TGTGCCAGCTCACCACGGGAAATCACCTACCAAGAGACCCAGTACTTC
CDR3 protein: CASSPREITYQETQYF

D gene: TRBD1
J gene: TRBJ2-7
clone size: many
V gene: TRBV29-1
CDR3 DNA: TGCAGCGTTGACGGGGACAGATACGAGCAGTACTTC
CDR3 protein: CSVDGDRYEQYF

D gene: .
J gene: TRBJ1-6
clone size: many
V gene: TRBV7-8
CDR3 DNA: TGTGCCAGCAGCTTAGCACAGGTGGGGAGCTCCTATAATTCACCCCTCCACTTT
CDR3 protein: CASSLAQVGSSYNSPLHF

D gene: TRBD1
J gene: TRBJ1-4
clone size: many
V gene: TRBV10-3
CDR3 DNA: TGTGCCATCAGTGAGAGAGGAGGACAGGATGAAAAACTGTTTTTT
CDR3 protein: CAISERGGQDEKLFF

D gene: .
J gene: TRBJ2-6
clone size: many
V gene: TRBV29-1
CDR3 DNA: TGCAGCGTTGGTAACTACTCTGGGGCCAACGTCCTGACTTTC
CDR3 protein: CSVGNYSGANVLTF

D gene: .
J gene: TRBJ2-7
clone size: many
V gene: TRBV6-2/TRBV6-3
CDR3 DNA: TGTGCCAGCAGGTACGGGGACGGATCCTACGAGCAGTACTTC
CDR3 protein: CASRYGDGSYEQYF

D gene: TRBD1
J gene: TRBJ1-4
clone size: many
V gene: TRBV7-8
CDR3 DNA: TGTGCCAGCAGCTTAAGGGACAGGGGGCTCGAAAAACTGTTTTTT
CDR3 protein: CASSLRDRGLEKLFF

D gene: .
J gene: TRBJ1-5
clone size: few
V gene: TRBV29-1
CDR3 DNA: TGCAGCGTTGTGTTCGAGGGGAATCAGCCCCAGCATTTT
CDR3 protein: CSVVFEGNQPQHF

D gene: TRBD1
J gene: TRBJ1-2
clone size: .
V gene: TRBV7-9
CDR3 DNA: TGTGCCAGCAGCCAAGCCGGGACAGGGGGCCGGGGCTACACCTTC
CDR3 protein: CASSQAGTGGRGYTF

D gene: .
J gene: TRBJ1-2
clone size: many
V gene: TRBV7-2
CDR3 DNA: TGTGCCAGCAGCTTACTAAACGAAGGACAGCGGGGCTACACCTTC
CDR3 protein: CASSLLNEGQRGYTF

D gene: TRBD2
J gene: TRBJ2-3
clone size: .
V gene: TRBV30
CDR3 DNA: TGTGCCTCAAAGCGGGGGGCTGCCACAGATACGCAGTATTTT
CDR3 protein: CASKRGAATDTQYF

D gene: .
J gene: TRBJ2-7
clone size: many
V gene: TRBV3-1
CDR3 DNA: TGTGCCAGCAGCCAAGAGCTAGCCTCCTCCTACGAGCAGTACTTC
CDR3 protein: CASSQELASSYEQYF

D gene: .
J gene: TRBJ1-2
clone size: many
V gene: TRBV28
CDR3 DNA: TGTGCCAGCAGAACCCGTCCACTAAACTATGGCTACACCTTC
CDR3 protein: CASRTRPLNYGYTF

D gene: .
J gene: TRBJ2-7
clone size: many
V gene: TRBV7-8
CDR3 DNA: TGTGCCAGCAGCCAGGTCAGAGAATCCTACGAGCAGTACTTC
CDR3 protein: CASSQVRESYEQYF